This TCR beta chain was identified in a study of blood T cell repertoires in COVID-19. Study-wide background: The study drew acute and convalescent COVID-19 samples from the United States, Italy and Spain. Sample material is recorded as cDNA or gDNA derived from T cells, B-cell-depleted T cells, or PBMCs.

CDR3 length: 15 residues. Trimming took 6 bases from V and 7 from J, leaving 17 bases between them. CDR1 is KGHDR and CDR2 is SFDVKD in the germline V gene. Original analysis: Reference gene primer amplification in the assay estimated nucleated cell counts. The table came from immunoSEQ multiplex PCR; TCRdb's copy has only in-frame clones and leaves some out. For V, J and clone size, that table is used; D and trimming come from the DNA. The sample has over 40,000 clones, approximately 80% seen once; the top ten hold about 2.6%. V usage is TRBV24-1 and J usage is TRBJ1-4; the D gene is possibly TRBD1 (5 bases). Sequenced material: peripheral blood. The sequence derives from a woman in her sixties with acute or convalescent COVID-19. The CDR3 DNA is TGTGCCACCAGTCCGGGTGGGGCGCAAGGTGAAAAACTGTTTTTT. The encoded protein is CATSPGGAQGEKLFF.